This paragraph covers one T cell receptor beta chain sequence. Its recognized antigen is unknown. No much larger clone exists at a distance of one base, and base qualities are not known. The immunoSEQ Assay was the method used to sequence TCRbeta CDR3 regions. After extraction, genomic DNA underwent amplification by bias-controlled multiplex PCR, followed by high-throughput sequencing. On the authors' methods: To quantify the absolute abundance of every unique TCRbeta CDR3 region, sequences were collapsed and filtered. T cell fraction was estimated by normalizing TCRbeta template counts to usable DNA, which was measured by amplifying reference genes present in all nucleated cells. Repertoire TCRs were annotated as SARS-CoV-2-specific when V gene, CDR3 amino acid sequence and J gene were exactly matched to a known reactive TCR set. MIRA supplied the reference SARS-CoV-2 TCR set, which was filtered for enrichment in COVID-19-positive ImmuneCODE repertoires so that public or cross-reactive TCRs were removed. Using the MIRA antigens, annotated TCRs were further analysed by specific ORF or by position within an ORF. Breadth was defined as annotated unique rearrangements over total unique productive rearrangements; depth was the summed frequency of those rearrangements. Two-sided Wilcoxon rank-sum tests were used to compare TCR breadth between groups. This is the immuneACCESS table as TCRdb keeps it, with only in-frame sequences that have V and J called. A part of the clones is gone; compared with another copy, unresolved V genes explain less than half, and the rest is unexplained. D and trimming come from the DNA, and the V and J calls and clone size come from that table. This sample holds fewer than 500,000 clones; roughly nine tenths were observed only once. Together, the top ten hold roughly 2.5% of the sample.

The treatment or condition label on this specimen signifies: roughly 20 received Ad26.COV2.S at low or high dose, single or two shots; several received placebo; per-sample allocation not given. Repertoires of vaccine and placebo recipients were sequenced from samples taken on day 63 after the first injection. In Cohort 1b, more than 20 adults aged 18-55 years were enrolled at a single site in Boston, USA, between 29 July and 7 August 2020. Ad26.COV2.S was a replication-incompetent adenovirus type 26 vector expressing a prefusion-stabilized SARS-CoV-2 spike protein from the original Wuhan strain. CDR1 and CDR2, looked up from the germline V gene (reference sequence), are SGHNT and YYREEE. V drops 2 bases and J drops 8 bases, leaving 10 bases in between. The CDR3 contains 12 residues, cysteine and phenylalanine counted. The read is trimmed to its CDR3 DNA, 36 bases read in frame from base 1. This specimen belongs to a study of Ad26.COV2.S vaccination and SARS-CoV-2 variants (dated by TCRdb to the early 2020s). For the study in its entirety: Donors in the vaccine arm were drawn from COV1001, a multicentre, randomized, double-blind, placebo-controlled phase I-IIa trial testing Ad26.COV2.S in healthy adults. Ad26.COV2.S was administered intramuscularly at 5 x 10^10 or 1 x 10^11 viral particles, either as a single shot or as two shots given 56 days apart. TCRbeta repertoire sequencing was used to assess the specificity and breadth of SARS-CoV-2-reactive T cell receptors after Ad26.COV2.S vaccination. A total of 32 samples were included in the TCR-sequenced set, comprising roughly 19 Ad26.COV2.S vaccine recipients, 5 placebo recipients and 8 SARS-CoV-2 convalescent individuals. Participants in the trial were split at random into five groups of five each, receiving low-dose or high-dose Ad26.COV2.S once or twice, or else placebo on both occasions. Blinding of investigators to trial group allocation was maintained during experiments and outcome assessment.

Here is what the overall study found, with its caveats: Higher spike-specific TCR breadth was observed in Ad26.COV2.S recipients than in placebo recipients (P = 0.0014). Vaccine and placebo recipients had similar non-spike TCR breadth, a finding consistent with the vaccine containing only spike. After vaccination, substantial breadth of spike-specific CD8+ and CD4+ T cell responses was reported. According to the authors, total T cell responses may have been underestimated by the TCR breadth and depth analyses. The study was not powered to compare responses between vaccine doses or regimens.

This sequence uses TRBV5-4 and TRBJ1-2, with the D gene too uncertain to name. The material was peripheral blood, obtained in a trial of Ad26.COV2.S vaccine versus placebo. This clonotype originated in a person between 18 and 65 years old who received the Ad26.COV2.S COVID-19 vaccine or a placebo. The DNA reads as follows: TGTGCCAGCAGCTTTACAGACCTGGGCTACACCTTC. This translates into CASSFTDLGYTF.